This T cell receptor (beta chain) was found in a study of blood T cell repertoires in COVID-19. Study background: Sites in the United States, Italy and Spain provided acute and convalescent COVID-19 samples. T cells, B-cell-depleted T cells, or PBMCs provided the cDNA or gDNA that served as material.

In the authors' methods: Estimated nucleated cell counts came from reference gene primer amplification. Repertoires were generated with immunoSEQ multiplex PCR, while TCRdb's copy carries only in-frame clones and drops some. That table supplies the V and J calls and clone size; D and trimming were determined from the DNA. This sample has 45,000 to 65,000 clones, with more than 80% found just once. CDR1 SGHTA and CDR2 FQGNSA come from the germline V gene. CDR3 size: 15 residues. Trimming cost V 3 bases and J 9 bases; bases outside gene matches: 11. Sequences were obtained from peripheral blood. The clonotype originates from a man in his forties with acute or convalescent COVID-19. This chain joins TRBV7-2 and TRBJ2-1; 7 nucleotides agree with TRBD2. In nucleotides, the CDR3 is TGTGCCAGCAGCTTTAGCAGCGGGGCGACCCGTGAGCAGTTCTTC. Protein: CASSFSSGATREQFF.